The clone carrying this TCR beta chain was seen a single time. The data originate from a study of cytomegalovirus exposure and HLA in healthy donors. It was with 60 Vbeta and 13 Jbeta primers that the PCR ran. Clones were read by immunoSEQ multiplex PCR, and TCRdb kept only the in-frame ones, dropping some. The data contain 99,000 or so clones, 65% to 85% of them seen just once; the ten biggest clones take up about 5.7%. The germline CDR1 and CDR2 sequences are KGHSH and LQKENI. V was cut by 3 bases and J by 7 bases, with 13 bases left in between. The CDR3 runs to 13 residues. Specimen: PBMCs. The chain links TRBV18 to TRBJ2-7; TRBD2 might be the D (5 bases). This clonotype originated in a male donor in good health and CMV-seronegative. The CDR3 here is CASSPLGSWEQYF. The CDR3 DNA reads TGTGCCAGCTCACCCCTTGGGAGCTGGGAGCAGTACTTC.